These T cell receptor beta chains were read from a single sample in a study of T cells in narcolepsy. TCRdb's table, derived via immunoSEQ multiplex PCR, lists solely in-frame clones and lacks some. Of approximately 30,000 clones listed, 75% to 90% are singletons. Sequences were obtained from memory (CD45RA-) CD4+ T cells from blood. Receptors were obtained from a human donor in good health. CDR3s include the opening cysteine and the closing phenylalanine or tryptophan. D genes are given only for firm matches. The size field is filled for only some rows; it gives once, few, many or a size class.

clone_size	v_call	j_call	cdr3_length	d_call	cdr3_nt	cdr3_aa
NA	TRBV6-6	TRBJ2-4	15	NA	TGTGCCAGCAGCGACAGTTTCCTAGCCAAAAACATTCAGTACTTC	CASSDSFLAKNIQYF
NA	TRBV5-1	TRBJ2-1	16	NA	TGCGCCAGCAGCTTCGCTTCGGGACCTCGGTACAATGAGCAGTTCTTC	CASSFASGPRYNEQFF
NA	TRBV6-6	TRBJ1-2	15	NA	TGTGCCAGCAGTGCCACACAGGCACCGGCGTTTGGCTACACCTTC	CASSATQAPAFGYTF
NA	TRBV7-9	TRBJ1-1	17	NA	TGTGCCAGCAGCTCCCGTCCTGGGGCGGGGTTGAACACTGAAGCTTTCTTT	CASSSRPGAGLNTEAFF
few	TRBV12-5	TRBJ1-1	14	TRBD1	TGTGCTAGTGGCCTCACAGGGGGCAGGGCTGAAGCTTTCTTT	CASGLTGGRAEAFF
NA	TRBV10-3	TRBJ1-2	13	NA	TGTGCCATCAGCGGGAACCAGGGGTATGGCTACACCTTC	CAISGNQGYGYTF
NA	TRBV7-9	TRBJ1-3	16	NA	TGTGCCAGCAGCTTAGAGGGCCCCGGGTCAGGAAACACCATATATTTT	CASSLEGPGSGNTIYF
NA	TRBV5-5	TRBJ1-2	15	TRBD1	TGTGCCAGCAGCTTGGCGGCAGGGGGGTCCTATGGCTACACCTTC	CASSLAAGGSYGYTF
few	TRBV6-5	TRBJ1-5	13	NA	TGTGCCAGCACCCAGGGCTGGGATCAGCCCCAGCATTTT	CASTQGWDQPQHF
NA	TRBV30	TRBJ1-6	13	NA	TGTGCCTGGAGTCGGACGGAGAATTCACCCCTCCACTTT	CAWSRTENSPLHF
NA	TRBV5-1	TRBJ1-1	13	NA	TGCGCCAGCAGCATGGAAGTAAGCACTGAAGCTTTCTTT	CASSMEVSTEAFF
NA	TRBV7-2	TRBJ2-7	13	NA	TGTGCCAGCAGCTTACCCCTTATCTACGAGCAGTACTTC	CASSLPLIYEQYF
few	TRBV6-1	TRBJ2-5	12	NA	TGTGCCAGCAGACCCACCCTCGAGACCCAGTACTTC	CASRPTLETQYF
NA	TRBV7-2	TRBJ2-1	19	TRBD2	TGTGCCAGCAGCTTAGATTCGTTTGATAGCGGGAGGTCCTACAATGAGCAGTTCTTC	CASSLDSFDSGRSYNEQFF
NA	TRBV6-5	TRBJ2-1	13	TRBD1	TGTGCCAGCAGTGTCAGACAGGGAAGTGAGCAGTTCTTC	CASSVRQGSEQFF
NA	TRBV28	TRBJ1-4	14	NA	TGTGCCAGCAGTTTAGATGGGGCTAATGAAAAACTGTTTTTT	CASSLDGANEKLFF